The clone carrying this T cell receptor (beta chain) came up once. The data derive from a study of blood T cell repertoires in COVID-19. Study-level information: T cells, B-cell-depleted T cells, or PBMCs supplied cDNA or gDNA.

The germline gives CDR1 MNHEY, CDR2 SMNVEV (reference sequence). Trimming left V 5 bases short and J 6 bases short, with 23 bases between. The CDR3 contains 16 residues. Assay: immunoSEQ multiplex PCR; the TCRdb copy retains only in-frame clones and omits some. The sample consists of around 59,000 clones, 70% to 90% of them appearing once. This clonotype originated in a man aged 60 to 75 with acute or convalescent COVID-19. V is TRBV27 and J is TRBJ2-7; D is possibly TRBD2 (7 bases). The sequencing input was peripheral blood. The CDR3 reads CASSPQGRGPSPEQYF. The CDR3 nucleotides are TGTGCCAGCAGTCCGCAGGGGAGGGGACCCAGTCCCGAGCAGTACTTC.